What follows are 26 T cell receptor beta chains derived from one specimen sequenced in a study of blood T cells in healthy people across ages. The use of a sample-barcoded 5' primer and a J-beta primer mix characterized a second PCR of roughly 7 to 11 cycles. Each CDR3 protein gets one entry after TCRdb re-called the 5' RACE reads with MiXCR. The sample includes 800,000 to 1,300,000 distinct CDR3 sequences, about 25% of them seen just once. The sample was also linked to a second study, of T cells of mothers and their children.

Sequenced material: blood. The receptors were gathered from a girl aged 2-10 years in good health.

About this clonotype: A much larger clone lies one base from this, so it may be a read error. This likely comes from a read error, as the CDR3 has no conserved phenylalanine or tryptophan at its end. The rearrangement joins TRBV20-1 to TRBJ1-3; D gene uncertain. The CDR3 has 15 residues. The V end was cut by 6 bases, the J end by 2 bases, with 17 bases between. The germline V gene encodes CDR1 DFQATT and CDR2 SNEGSKA (reference sequence). This chain's CDR3 is CSAPEGGIAGNTIYL. CDR3 DNA: TGCAGTGCCCCCGAGGGAGGGATCGCTGGAAACACCATATATTTG.

The chain joins TRBV7-2 to TRBJ1-2; 12 bases map to TRBD1. The CDR3 contains 15 residues. V lost 4 bases to trimming and J lost 7 bases; unmatched junction nucleotides: 7. Germline assignment: CDR1 SGHTA and CDR2 FQGNSA. This CDR3 reads CASSYPGQGAFGYTF. The CDR3 DNA is TGTGCCAGCAGCTATCCGGGACAGGGGGCCTTTGGCTACACCTTC.

The chain links TRBV20-1 to TRBJ2-5, with D possibly TRBD2 on 5 matching bases. V shed 5 bases and J shed 5 bases, with 18 bases lying between them. The CDR3 covers 14 residues. In germline, CDR1 is DFQATT, CDR2 SNEGSKA (reference sequence). CDR3 loop: CSAQDGEKRETQYF. CDR3 nucleotide sequence: TGCAGTGCTCAGGACGGGGAGAAGCGGGAGACCCAGTACTTC.

Written as DNA, the CDR3 is TGCAGTGCTAGGGCCCGGCGGGTGGGGGAGACCCAGTACTTC. Amino acid sequence: CSARARRVGETQYF. The J gene is TRBJ2-5, the V gene TRBV20-1; possible D gene TRBD2, 5 bases. V lost 3 bases to trimming and J lost 5 bases, with 16 bases between them. Germline CDR1 DFQATT, CDR2 SNEGSKA (reference sequence). This CDR3 has 14 amino acids.

The chain employs TRBV27 and TRBJ2-7; possibly TRBD1 or TRBD2 for D (5 bases each). This CDR3 has 16 residues. V gave up 5 bases and J gave up 7 bases, with 24 bases separating them. Germline CDR1 is MNHEY and CDR2 is SMNVEV (reference sequence). The CDR3 DNA follows: TGTGCCAGCAGTCCTTTACCCGGGACGGACCTCTTAGAGCAGTACTTC. This encodes CASSPLPGTDLLEQYF.

V usage is TRBV7-3 and J usage is TRBJ2-3, with D uncertain. This CDR3 is 13 amino acids long. The V and J ends lost 4 bases and 5 bases respectively, with 10 bases between them. The germline V gene encodes CDR1 SGHTA and CDR2 FQGTGA. CDR3 loop: CASSSVPEDTQYF. The CDR3 DNA reads TGTGCCAGCAGCTCAGTCCCCGAAGATACGCAGTATTTT.

About this clonotype: One junction end disagrees with the germline gene, perhaps due to a read error. V gene TRBV7-8 combines with J gene TRBJ1-3; a weak D match, TRBD1 (5 bases). The CDR3 is made up of 16 amino acids. Germline CDR1 SGHVS, CDR2 FQNEAQ. CDR3 protein: CACSLGGADSGNTIYF. The CDR3 DNA follows: TGTGCCTGCAGCTTAGGTGGGGCAGACTCTGGAAACACCATATATTTT.

The chain has TRBV4-1 and TRBJ1-2, with a possible D match to TRBD1 (5 bases). The CDR3 spans 14 residues. V lost 3 bases to trimming and J lost 4 bases, with 12 bases between them. Germline lookup yields CDR1 MGHRA and CDR2 YSYEKL. Written as DNA, the CDR3 is TGCGCCAGCAGCCACGGGACGGGAACCTATGGCTACACCTTC. Protein: CASSHGTGTYGYTF.

The chain combines TRBV4-1 with TRBJ1-2, with 7 bases identical to TRBD1. V gave up 0 bases and J gave up 4 bases; unmatched junction bases: 8. Germline CDR1 is MGHRA and CDR2 is YSYEKL. The CDR3 totals 16 residues. CDR3 region: CASSQEPGTVFYGYTF. CDR3 bases: TGCGCCAGCAGCCAAGAGCCCGGGACAGTTTTCTATGGCTACACCTTC.

The chain joins TRBV29-1 to TRBJ2-3; 14 bases agree with TRBD2. Germline CDR1 reads SQVTM; CDR2 reads ANQGSEA. Germline trimming cut 6 bases from V and 3 bases from J; bases unmatched to any gene: 5. CDR3 size: 15 residues. CDR3 loop: CSVGLAGDPTDTQYF. The CDR3 bases are TGCAGCGTGGGACTAGCGGGGGACCCTACAGATACGCAGTATTTT.

This clonotype has just a few counts. At one end the junction does not follow the germline gene, possibly because of a read error. The chain couples TRBV20-1 to TRBJ2-5; 7 bases line up with TRBD2. This CDR3 comprises 13 residues. CDR1 is DFQATT, CDR2 SNEGSKA, per germline (reference sequence). The CDR3 sequence is CSARLGGSGTRFF. The CDR3 DNA reads as TGCAGTGCTAGATTGGGGGGGAGCGGTACCCGGTTCTTC.

The chain couples TRBV9 to TRBJ1-6; weak D call: TRBD1 (5 bases). Germline values: CDR1 SGDLS, CDR2 YYNGEE. Deletions cut 5 bases from V and 7 bases from J, with 10 bases between. The CDR3 consists of 13 residues. CDR3 protein: CASSAGRNSPLHF. In DNA form, the CDR3 reads TGTGCCAGCAGTGCAGGGCGAAATTCACCCCTCCACTTT.

The V gene is TRBV11-2, the J gene TRBJ2-1, with 8 bases matching TRBD1. The J call could be wrong; TRBJ2-7 is a better fit for the DNA end. CDR1 and CDR2 (germline): SGHAT, FQNNGV. This CDR3 contains 15 residues. The CDR3 spells CASRNLGTGVNEQYF. The CDR3 DNA is TGTGCCAGCAGGAACCTAGGGACAGGAGTCAACGAGCAGTACTTC.

This clonotype was picked up a small number of times. The chain links TRBV28 to TRBJ2-4; D is perhaps TRBD1 (6 bases). The ends were cut back, 4 bases at V and 0 bases at J, with 16 bases in the middle. CDR1 and CDR2 from the germline V gene are MDHEN and SYDVKM. This CDR3 is 17 amino acids long. The CDR3 sequence: CASSSPGHLIAKNIQYF. CDR3 coding DNA: TGTGCCAGCAGTTCCCCGGGACACCTGATAGCCAAAAACATTCAGTACTTC.

For this clonotype: A junction end diverges from the germline sequence, so it may reflect a read error. The chain has TRBV3-1 and TRBJ2-5; either TRBD1 or TRBD2 may fit D (5 bases each). This CDR3 contains 12 residues. Germline V gene data show CDR1 as LGHDT and CDR2 as YNNKEL (reference sequence). CDR3 sequence (DNA): TGTGCCAGCAGCCAAGGGGCTCCCCCGGGGCACTTC. Translated: CASSQGAPPGHF.

The table lists this clonotype with a few counts. The rearrangement joins TRBV2 to TRBJ2-5; D is perhaps TRBD2 (5 bases). From germline, CDR1 is SNHLY and CDR2 FYNNEI. Trimming took 4 bases from V and 4 from J, leaving 13 bases between them. The CDR3 length is 14 residues. The CDR3 DNA is TGTGCCAGCAGTGGAATGCGGGCGGTAGAGACCCAGTACTTC. Protein sequence: CASSGMRAVETQYF.

The chain recombines TRBV20-1 with TRBJ2-1; the D is unclear. The germline V gene encodes CDR1 DFQATT and CDR2 SNEGSKA (reference sequence). The CDR3 has 10 residues. Trimming removed 6 bases from V and 7 bases from J, with 7 bases in between. CDR3 nucleotides: TGCAGTGCCGCTTGGAATGAGCAGTTCTTC. As protein: CSAAWNEQFF.

This chain uses TRBV12-3 or TRBV12-4 with TRBJ2-5; the D is unclear. The end of the DNA fits TRBJ2-7 better, so the J call may be wrong. This CDR3 spans 13 amino acids. The chain's CDR3 is CASSSLGGAEQYF. CDR3 in DNA: TGTGCCAGCAGTTCCTTAGGCGGAGCCGAGCAGTACTTC.

The V call is TRBV20-1, the J call TRBJ2-7, with 11 bases fitting TRBD1. The CDR3 contains 13 residues. V lost 3 bases, J lost 4 bases, and 2 bases stayed unmatched. Germline V gives CDR1 DFQATT, CDR2 SNEGSKA (reference sequence). The CDR3 region has the DNA TGCAGTGCTAGGGACAGGGGGCGGTACGAGCAGTACTTC. This gives the protein CSARDRGRYEQYF.

This clonotype was observed a few times. V and J are TRBV7-6 and TRBJ2-5, with D unclear. The end of the DNA is better explained by TRBJ2-7, so the J call may be wrong. Germline assignment: CDR1 SGHVS and CDR2 FNYEAQ. The CDR3 is 12 amino acids. The CDR3 loop reads CASSINGYEQYF. In DNA form, the CDR3 reads TGTGCCAGCAGCATTAATGGGTACGAGCAGTACTTC.

This clonotype turned up a few times. J is TRBJ2-5 and V is TRBV12-3 or TRBV12-4; possible D gene TRBD1, 6 bases. V lost 6 bases, J lost 1 base, and 18 bases lay in between. This CDR3 is 16 amino acids long. In DNA, the CDR3 is TGTGCCAGCAGCCCCGTTACAGGGTCCCTCCAAGAGACCCAGTACTTC. Residues: CASSPVTGSLQETQYF.

The genes are TRBV20-1 and TRBJ2-1, with D perhaps given as TRBD1 or TRBD2 (5 bases each). Germline V gene sequence: CDR1 DFQATT, CDR2 SNEGSKA (reference sequence). The V and J ends lost 6 bases and 0 bases respectively, with 15 bases between them. This CDR3 contains 15 residues. CDR3 sequence (DNA): TGCAGTGCCGAAACGGGGACGAGCTCCTACAATGAGCAGTTCTTC. Translating it yields CSAETGTSSYNEQFF.

This clonotype was counted a few times. The chain employs TRBV7-8 and TRBJ2-7; 11 bases are a match to TRBD1. V was pared by 5 bases and J by 4 bases, with 7 bases of the junction left unmatched. The CDR3 runs 15 residues. The germline CDR1 and CDR2 sequences are SGHVS and FQNEAQ. This CDR3 is CASSSYRDRGYEQYF. The CDR3 DNA is TGTGCCAGCAGCAGTTACCGGGACAGGGGGTACGAGCAGTACTTC.

The chain uses TRBV29-1 and TRBJ2-5; tentatively, D is TRBD2 (6 bases). The CDR3 sequence is 13 residues long. CDR1 and CDR2 from the germline V gene are SQVTM and ANQGSEA. V was cut by 6 bases and J by 11 bases, with 22 bases left in between. The CDR3 sequence is CSVPGEALREQYF. CDR3 sequence (DNA): TGCAGCGTACCCGGGGAGGCCCTTCGTGAGCAGTACTTC.

This clonotype was found a few times. This chain connects TRBV20-1 to TRBJ2-7, with a possible D match to TRBD1 (6 bases). Trimming removed 4 bases at V and 3 bases at J, with 10 bases between. The germline V gene has CDR1 DFQATT and CDR2 SNEGSKA (reference sequence). The CDR3 spans 12 residues. This chain's CDR3 is CSANEGGYEQYF. CDR3 coding DNA: TGCAGTGCTAATGAAGGGGGCTACGAGCAGTACTTC.

The chain uses TRBV15 and TRBJ2-2, with TRBD2 as a possible D gene (5 bases). The ends were cut back, 5 bases at V and 3 bases at J, with 16 bases in the middle. The germline V gene has CDR1 LNHNV and CDR2 YYDKDF (reference sequence). CDR3 length: 16 amino acids. Here the CDR3 reads CATSLLRTQYTGELFF. In nucleotides, the CDR3 is TGTGCCACCAGCCTTCTTAGGACTCAGTACACCGGGGAGCTGTTTTTT.